What follows are 8 T cell receptor beta chains derived from one specimen sequenced in a study of T cell repertoires in cytomegalovirus infection. TCRdb re-analysed the reads in MiXCR, keeping a single row per CDR3 protein. The sample holds about 680,000 distinct CDR3 sequences; 24% are singletons and the top ten take less than 9.5%. Sequenced input: CD8+ T cells from PBMCs. The receptors shown here come from a human donor in good health (CMV status not recorded). Some clones in this sample may be carry-over from other donors' samples.

The genes are TRBV20-1 and TRBJ2-3; a possible D gene is TRBD2 (6 bases). Germline CDR1 and CDR2: DFQATT and SNEGSKA (reference sequence). The CDR3 is 13 residues long. The germline V and J ends were trimmed by 3 bases and 5 bases, with 12 bases remaining between them. The CDR3 is CSARPPGGDTQYF. CDR3 DNA: TGCAGTGCTAGGCCCCCCGGGGGAGATACGCAGTATTTT.

This clonotype was counted between two and nine times. Being one base from a much bigger clone, this may be a read error. The chain uses TRBV11-2 and TRBJ2-2; D gene unclear. Trimming took 6 bases from V and 2 from J, leaving 4 bases between them. CDR3 size: 12 residues. Germline V gene lookup returns CDR1 SGHAT and CDR2 FQNNGV. DNA for the CDR3: TGTGCCAGCAGATATAACACCGGGGAGCTGTTTTTT. It yields the protein CASRYNTGELFF.

In its sample, this clonotype was seen a few times. The V gene is TRBV28, the J gene TRBJ2-3, with D perhaps TRBD1 (5 bases). Trimming took off 5 bases at V and 1 base at J, with 13 bases between the two ends. The CDR3 sequence is 15 residues long. Germline V gene lookup returns CDR1 MDHEN and CDR2 SYDVKM. CDR3: CASSTRDAGTDTQYF. The DNA of the CDR3 is TGTGCCAGCAGTACCAGGGATGCCGGCACAGATACGCAGTATTTT.

This clonotype has a handful of counts. V gene TRBV28 combines with J gene TRBJ2-2; D unresolved. The CDR3 runs to 16 residues. Germline-derived CDR1 and CDR2 are MDHEN and SYDVKM. The germline V and J ends were trimmed by 5 bases and 2 bases, with 15 bases remaining between them. CDR3 nucleotide sequence: TGTGCCAGCAGTCATCTGCCGGACGGCAACACCGGGGAGCTGTTTTTT. Amino acid sequence: CASSHLPDGNTGELFF.

This clonotype was seen only a few times. This chain connects TRBV19 to TRBJ2-2; D is possibly TRBD2 (6 bases). Looked up from germline, CDR1 is LNHDA and CDR2 is SQIVND (reference sequence). This CDR3 is built from 16 residues. Trimming cost V 5 bases and J 5 bases, with 18 bases left between them. The DNA of the CDR3 is TGTGCCAGTAGTCCGCGGGGCAGCCGGAGAACCGGGGAGCTGTTTTTT. This translates into CASSPRGSRRTGELFF.

This clonotype was counted many times. The genes are TRBV7-2 and TRBJ1-1; D gene uncertain. V was trimmed by 5 bases and J by 7 bases, leaving 8 bases between them. Looked up from germline, CDR1 is SGHTA and CDR2 is FQGNSA. The CDR3 is made up of 11 amino acids. CDR3 region: CASSLLNEAFF. As DNA, the CDR3 is TGTGCCAGCAGCCTTCTGAATGAAGCTTTCTTT.

The chain couples TRBV2 to TRBJ2-6, with D possibly TRBD1 on 6 matching bases. V was clipped by 10 bases and J by 0 bases, with 19 bases between them. Germline V CDR1 and CDR2: SNHLY, FYNNEI. CDR3 length equals 17 residues. The CDR3 nucleotides read TGTGCCACCCAGCACCGGGACACCGTCTCTGGGGCCAACGTCCTGACTTTC. Translated, it gives CATQHRDTVSGANVLTF.

Many counts were recorded for this clonotype. This chain joins TRBV19 and TRBJ2-3, with D uncertain. The V end was cut by 3 bases, the J end by 0 bases, with 4 bases between. CDR3 size: 13 residues. From germline, CDR1 is LNHDA and CDR2 SQIVND (reference sequence). CDR3 sequence reads: CASSMGSTDTQYF. The CDR3 nucleotides are TGTGCCAGTAGTATGGGTAGCACAGATACGCAGTATTTT.